A single TCR beta chain is shown here with its context. Its antigen remains unknown. The data stem from a study of OX40 agonist ivuxolimab in advanced cancers. Study overall: Patients undergoing dose escalation presented with hepatocellular carcinoma, melanoma, renal cell or head and neck cancer. Among those enrolled, mean age was about 58 years (range roughly 20 to 85) and approximately 80% were male. Checkpoint inhibitors had been given previously to roughly 36% of patients. Study results and limitations: CD8+ T cells were the subset that, on average, had more expanded clones than CD4+.

The data were produced by immunoSEQ multiplex PCR, yet TCRdb's version contains in-frame clones alone and is incomplete. The data hold about 74,000 clones, with roughly 90% observed a single time. Germline V lookup: CDR1 SGHRS, CDR2 YFSETQ. The V end lost 4 bases, the J end lost 14 bases, and 18 bases lay between the germline ends. CDR3 length: 12 residues. This chain links TRBV5-1 with TRBJ1-1; D gene unclear. This TCR came from an adult with an advanced solid tumor such as melanoma, head and neck, liver or kidney cancer. The sequencing used CD4+ or CD8+ T cells sorted from blood, collected in a trial of the OX40 agonist ivuxolimab. The chain's CDR3 is CASSPQGRPVFF. CDR3 in DNA: TGCGCCAGCAGCCCCCAAGGACGACCGGTGTTCTTT.